Below are 8 T cell receptor beta chains sequenced from a single sample in a study of Ad26.COV2.S vaccination and SARS-CoV-2 variants. Treatment here: 19 received Ad26.COV2.S at low or high dose, single or two shots; about 5 received placebo; per-sample allocation not given. The samples were gathered on day 63 after the first injection of vaccine or placebo. Libraries were prepared by immunoSEQ multiplex PCR; TCRdb keeps only in-frame clonotypes and omits some of them. Among fewer than 600,000 clones listed, roughly nine tenths were seen once. This specimen was peripheral blood, taken in a trial of Ad26.COV2.S vaccine versus placebo. These receptors all stem from a person aged 18 to 59 who received the Ad26.COV2.S COVID-19 vaccine or a placebo.

The V call is TRBV2, the J call TRBJ1-2, with unresolved D. The CDR3 has 14 amino acids. Germline CDR1 SNHLY, CDR2 FYNNEI. V was cut by 2 bases and J by 2 bases, with 9 bases left in between. CDR3 sequence (DNA): TGTGCCAGCAGTGAAATGGGTACAAACTATGGCTACACCTTC. Its translation is CASSEMGTNYGYTF.

The CDR3 sequence is CASSEAGGSNYGYTF. The CDR3 nucleotides are TGTGCCAGCAGTGAAGCGGGCGGATCTAACTATGGCTACACCTTC. This sequence joins TRBV6-1 and TRBJ1-2; D unresolved. The CDR3 loop spans 15 amino acids. Between the trimmed V and J ends, which lost 0 bases and 0 bases, there was a span of 8 bases. Germline V lookup: CDR1 MNHNS, CDR2 SASEGT.

A few counts support this clone. The rearrangement uses TRBV11-2 and TRBJ2-7; 8 nucleotides line up with TRBD1. This CDR3 is 14 amino acids long. Germline trimming cut 6 bases from V and 2 bases from J; bases unmatched to any gene: 6. Germline CDR1 and CDR2: SGHAT and FQNNGV. This CDR3 reads CASRGPDRAYEQYF. The CDR3 region has the DNA TGTGCCAGCAGGGGGCCGGACAGGGCCTACGAGCAGTACTTC.

The CDR3 sequence: CASCGRGSMNTEAFF. The CDR3 coding sequence is TGTGCCAGCTGTGGCAGGGGGAGCATGAACACTGAAGCTTTCTTT. This rearrangement joins TRBV2 to TRBJ1-1; TRBD1 matches 7 bases. Losses at the gene ends were 8 bases for V and 0 bases for J; bases not matched to a gene: 9. The V gene's germline CDR1 is SNHLY and CDR2 FYNNEI. This CDR3 has 15 amino acids.

This clone was recorded once. The J gene is TRBJ2-1, the V gene TRBV9, with D possibly TRBD1 on 6 matching bases. From germline, CDR1 is SGDLS and CDR2 YYNGEE. The CDR3 runs to 18 residues. Trimming pared 3 bases from V and 0 bases from J, leaving 19 bases between. This chain's CDR3 is CASSGGRGPSVSYNEQFF. The CDR3 nucleotides are TGTGCCAGCAGCGGCGGCAGGGGACCCTCCGTCTCCTACAATGAGCAGTTCTTC.

V and J are TRBV2 and TRBJ1-2, with D maybe TRBD1 (6 bases). Germline V gene data show CDR1 as SNHLY and CDR2 as FYNNEI. V lost 8 bases and J 5 bases, leaving 18 bases between the germline ends. The CDR3 spans 14 residues. CDR3 DNA: TGTGCCAGCCCAGGAAGGAACAGGGAATATGGCTACACCTTC. Translated, it gives CASPGRNREYGYTF.

The chain joins TRBV6-1 to TRBJ1-4; a weak D match, TRBD1 (6 bases). The ends were cut back, 2 bases at V and 4 bases at J, with 17 bases in the middle. Germline V gene data show CDR1 as MNHNS and CDR2 as SASEGT. The CDR3 has 17 amino acids. DNA for the CDR3: TGTGCCAGCAGTGAACGGGGGGCTTTCGGCGGTAATGAAAAACTGTTTTTT. This encodes CASSERGAFGGNEKLFF.

The V call is TRBV19, the J call TRBJ1-5; D is uncertain. The CDR3 is made up of 14 amino acids. Germline-derived CDR1 and CDR2 are LNHDA and SQIVND (reference sequence). The ends were cut back, 2 bases at V and 7 bases at J, with 12 bases in the middle. The CDR3 DNA sequence: TGTGCCAGTAGTATAAGGGCAACCAGGCAGCCCCAGCATTTT. Protein product: CASSIRATRQPQHF. Together with reference TRBV19 and TRBJ1-5, the CDR3 gives the full variable domain: DGGITQSPKYLFRKEGQNVTLSCEQNLNHDAMYWYRQDPGQGLRLIYYSQIVNDFQKGDIAEGYSVSREKKESFPLTVTSAQKNPTAFYLCASSIRATRQPQHFGDGTRLSIL.